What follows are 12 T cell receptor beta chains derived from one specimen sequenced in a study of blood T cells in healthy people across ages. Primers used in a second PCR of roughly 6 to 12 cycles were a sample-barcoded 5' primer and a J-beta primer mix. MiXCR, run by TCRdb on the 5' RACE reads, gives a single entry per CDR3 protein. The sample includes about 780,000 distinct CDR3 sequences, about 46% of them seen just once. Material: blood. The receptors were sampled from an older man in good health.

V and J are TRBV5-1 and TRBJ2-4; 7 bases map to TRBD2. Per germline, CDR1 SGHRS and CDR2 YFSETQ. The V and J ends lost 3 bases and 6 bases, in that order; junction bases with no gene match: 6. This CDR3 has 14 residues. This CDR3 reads CASSSGTNSNIQYF. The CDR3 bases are TGCGCCAGCAGCTCGGGGACTAACTCAAACATTCAGTACTTC.

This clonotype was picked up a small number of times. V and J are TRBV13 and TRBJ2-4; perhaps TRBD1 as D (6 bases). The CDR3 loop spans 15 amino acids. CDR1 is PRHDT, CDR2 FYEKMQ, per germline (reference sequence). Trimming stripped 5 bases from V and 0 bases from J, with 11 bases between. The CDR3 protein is CASSRDKLAKNIQYF. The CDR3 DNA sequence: TGTGCCAGCAGCCGGGACAAGCTAGCCAAAAACATTCAGTACTTC.

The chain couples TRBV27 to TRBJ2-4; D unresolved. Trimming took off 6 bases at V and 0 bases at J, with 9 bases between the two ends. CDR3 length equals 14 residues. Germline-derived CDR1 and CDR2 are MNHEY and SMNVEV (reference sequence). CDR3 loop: CASREAIAKNIQYF. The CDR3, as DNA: TGTGCCAGCAGGGAAGCCATAGCCAAAAACATTCAGTACTTC.

The CDR3 is CASSLVGLAGYNEQFF. In DNA form, the CDR3 reads TGCGCCAGCAGCTTGGTGGGACTAGCGGGTTACAATGAGCAGTTCTTC. V and J are TRBV5-1 and TRBJ2-1; 12 bases agree with TRBD2. J lost 4 bases, V lost 0 bases, and 2 bases had no gene match. Looked up from germline, CDR1 is SGHRS and CDR2 is YFSETQ. The CDR3 contains 16 residues.

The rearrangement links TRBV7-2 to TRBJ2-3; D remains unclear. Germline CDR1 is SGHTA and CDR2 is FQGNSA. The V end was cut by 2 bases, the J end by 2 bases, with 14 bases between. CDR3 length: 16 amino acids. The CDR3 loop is CASSLSMTDTTDTQYF. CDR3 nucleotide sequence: TGTGCCAGCAGCTTAAGTATGACCGATACCACAGATACGCAGTATTTT.

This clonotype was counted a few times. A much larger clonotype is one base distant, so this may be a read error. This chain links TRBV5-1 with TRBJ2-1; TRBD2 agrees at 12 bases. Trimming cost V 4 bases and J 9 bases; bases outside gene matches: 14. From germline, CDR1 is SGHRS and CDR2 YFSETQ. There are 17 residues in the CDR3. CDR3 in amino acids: CASSDSQGLAGNGEQFF. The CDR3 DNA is TGCGCCAGCAGCGACTCGCAAGGACTAGCGGGGAACGGTGAGCAGTTCTTC.

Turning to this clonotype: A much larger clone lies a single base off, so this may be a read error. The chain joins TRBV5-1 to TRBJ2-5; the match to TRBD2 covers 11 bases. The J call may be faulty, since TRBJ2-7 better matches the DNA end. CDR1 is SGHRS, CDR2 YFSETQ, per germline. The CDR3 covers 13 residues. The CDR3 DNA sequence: TGCGCCAGCAGCGAGGGACTAGCGGACGAGCAGTACTTC. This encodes CASSEGLADEQYF.

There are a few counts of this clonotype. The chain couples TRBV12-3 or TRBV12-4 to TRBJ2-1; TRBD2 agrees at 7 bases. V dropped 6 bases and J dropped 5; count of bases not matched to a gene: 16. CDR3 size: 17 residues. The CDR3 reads CASRQFAPSGVNNEQFF. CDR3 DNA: TGTGCCAGCAGGCAGTTCGCGCCTAGCGGCGTCAACAATGAGCAGTTCTTC.

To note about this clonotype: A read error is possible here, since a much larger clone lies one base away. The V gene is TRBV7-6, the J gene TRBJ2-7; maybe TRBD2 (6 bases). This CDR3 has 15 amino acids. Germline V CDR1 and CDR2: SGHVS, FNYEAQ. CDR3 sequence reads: CVSSSTESSGYEQYF. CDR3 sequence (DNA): TGTGTCAGCAGCTCCACTGAGAGTAGCGGCTACGAGCAGTACTTC.

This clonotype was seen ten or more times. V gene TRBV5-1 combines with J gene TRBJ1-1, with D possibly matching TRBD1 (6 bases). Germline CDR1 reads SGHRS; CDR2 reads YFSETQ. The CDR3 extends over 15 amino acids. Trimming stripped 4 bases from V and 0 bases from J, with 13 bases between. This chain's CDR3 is CASSPRWDMNTEAFF. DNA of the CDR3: TGCGCCAGCAGCCCGCGTTGGGACATGAACACTGAAGCTTTCTTT.

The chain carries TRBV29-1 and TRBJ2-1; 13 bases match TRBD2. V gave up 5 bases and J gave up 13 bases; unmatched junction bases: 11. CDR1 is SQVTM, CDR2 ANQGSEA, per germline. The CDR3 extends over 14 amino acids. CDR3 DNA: TGCAGCGTTCCCGGACTAGCGGGAGTTCACTCACAGTTCTTC. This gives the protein CSVPGLAGVHSQFF.

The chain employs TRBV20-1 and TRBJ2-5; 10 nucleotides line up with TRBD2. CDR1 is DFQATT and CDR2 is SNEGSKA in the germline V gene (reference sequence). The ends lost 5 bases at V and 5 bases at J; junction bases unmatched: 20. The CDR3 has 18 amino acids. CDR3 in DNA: TGCAGTGCTCGCCCTCCCCAAGCGGGGGGGCTACTTGAGGAGACCCAGTACTTC. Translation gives CSARPPQAGGLLEETQYF.